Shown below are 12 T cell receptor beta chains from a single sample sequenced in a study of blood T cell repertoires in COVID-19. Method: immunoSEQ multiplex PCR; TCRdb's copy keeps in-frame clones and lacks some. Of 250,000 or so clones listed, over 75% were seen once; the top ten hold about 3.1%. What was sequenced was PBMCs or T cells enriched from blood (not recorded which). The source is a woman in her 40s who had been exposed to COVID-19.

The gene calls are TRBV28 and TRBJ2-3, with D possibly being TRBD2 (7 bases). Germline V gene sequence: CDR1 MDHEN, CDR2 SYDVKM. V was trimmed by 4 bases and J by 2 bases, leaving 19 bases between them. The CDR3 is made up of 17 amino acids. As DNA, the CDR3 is TGTGCCAGCAGTTCCCCCGGGGGCGGGGGACCCACAGATACGCAGTATTTT. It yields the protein CASSSPGGGGPTDTQYF.

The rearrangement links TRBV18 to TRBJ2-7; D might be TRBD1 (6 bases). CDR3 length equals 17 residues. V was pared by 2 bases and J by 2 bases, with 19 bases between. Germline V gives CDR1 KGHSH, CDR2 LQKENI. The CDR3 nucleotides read TGTGCCAGCTCACCAGCTACTCTCGGACAGAAACCCTACGAGCAGTACGTC. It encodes CASSPATLGQKPYEQYV.

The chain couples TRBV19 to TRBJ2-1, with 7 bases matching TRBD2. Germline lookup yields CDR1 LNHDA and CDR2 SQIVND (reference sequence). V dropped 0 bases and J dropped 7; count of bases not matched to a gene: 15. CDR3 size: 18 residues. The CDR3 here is CASSIDPDFSGERNEQFF. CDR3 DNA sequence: TGTGCCAGTAGTATAGATCCCGATTTCAGCGGGGAACGGAATGAGCAGTTCTTC.

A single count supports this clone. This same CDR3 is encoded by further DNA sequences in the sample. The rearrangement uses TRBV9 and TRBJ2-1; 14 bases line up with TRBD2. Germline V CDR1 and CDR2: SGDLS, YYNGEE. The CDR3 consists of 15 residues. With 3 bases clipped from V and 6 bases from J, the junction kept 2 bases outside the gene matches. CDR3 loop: CASSAGTSGGNEQFF. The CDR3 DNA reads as TGTGCCAGCAGCGCCGGGACTAGCGGGGGCAATGAGCAGTTCTTC.

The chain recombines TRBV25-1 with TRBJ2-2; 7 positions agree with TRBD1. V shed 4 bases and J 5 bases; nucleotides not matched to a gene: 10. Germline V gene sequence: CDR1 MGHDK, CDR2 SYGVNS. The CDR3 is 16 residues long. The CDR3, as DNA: TGTGCCAGCAGTGGGCGCTTAACAGGGGAGACCGGGGAGCTGTTTTTT. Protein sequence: CASSGRLTGETGELFF. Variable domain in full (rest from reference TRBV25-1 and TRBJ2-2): EADIYQTPRYLVIGTGKKITLECSQTMGHDKMYWYQQDPGMELHLIHYSYGVNSTEKGDLSSESTVSRIRTEHFPLTLESARPSHTSQYLCASSGRLTGETGELFFGEGSRLTVL.

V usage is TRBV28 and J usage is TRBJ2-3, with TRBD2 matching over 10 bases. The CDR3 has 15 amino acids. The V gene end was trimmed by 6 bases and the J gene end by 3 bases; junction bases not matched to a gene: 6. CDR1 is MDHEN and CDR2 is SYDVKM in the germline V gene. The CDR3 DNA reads TGTGCCAGCAGCTTTAGCGGGGGGCTGACAGATACGCAGTATTTT. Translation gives CASSFSGGLTDTQYF.

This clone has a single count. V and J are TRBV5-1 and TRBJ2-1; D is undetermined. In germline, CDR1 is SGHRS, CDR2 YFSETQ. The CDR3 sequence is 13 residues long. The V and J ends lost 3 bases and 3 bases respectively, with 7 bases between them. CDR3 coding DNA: TGCGCCAGCAGCTATCAGAACTACAATGAGCAGTTCTTC. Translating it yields CASSYQNYNEQFF.

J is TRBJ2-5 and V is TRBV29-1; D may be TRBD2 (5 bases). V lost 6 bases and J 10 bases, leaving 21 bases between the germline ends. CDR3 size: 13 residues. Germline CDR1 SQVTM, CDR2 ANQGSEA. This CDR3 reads CSVTTNLSGSQYF. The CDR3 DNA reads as TGCAGCGTCACTACCAACCTGTCTGGGAGCCAGTACTTC.

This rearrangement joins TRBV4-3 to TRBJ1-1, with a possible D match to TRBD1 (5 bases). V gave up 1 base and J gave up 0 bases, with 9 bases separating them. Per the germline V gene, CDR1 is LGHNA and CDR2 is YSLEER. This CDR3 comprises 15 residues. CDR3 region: CASSQGQNMNTEAFF. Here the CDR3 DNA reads TGCGCCAGCAGCCAAGGACAGAACATGAACACTGAAGCTTTCTTT.

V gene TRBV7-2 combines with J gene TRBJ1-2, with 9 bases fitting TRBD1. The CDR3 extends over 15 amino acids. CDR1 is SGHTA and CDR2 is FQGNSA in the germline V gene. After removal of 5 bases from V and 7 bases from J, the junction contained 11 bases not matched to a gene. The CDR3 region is CASSPQPGQGSGYTF. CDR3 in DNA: TGTGCCAGCAGCCCTCAACCGGGACAGGGTTCTGGCTACACCTTC.

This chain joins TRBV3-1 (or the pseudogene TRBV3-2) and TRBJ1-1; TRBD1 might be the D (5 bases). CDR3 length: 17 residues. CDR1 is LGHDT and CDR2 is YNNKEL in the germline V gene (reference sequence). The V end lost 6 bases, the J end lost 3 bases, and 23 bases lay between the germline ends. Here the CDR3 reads CASRASRGKGAHTEAFF. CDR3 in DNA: TGTGCCAGCAGAGCAAGTAGAGGAAAAGGGGCTCACACTGAAGCTTTCTTT.

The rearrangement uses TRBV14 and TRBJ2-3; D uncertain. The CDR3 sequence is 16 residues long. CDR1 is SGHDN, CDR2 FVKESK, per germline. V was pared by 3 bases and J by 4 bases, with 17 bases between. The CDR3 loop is CASSHFTVVLPDTQYF. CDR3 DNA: TGTGCCAGCAGCCACTTTACGGTTGTCCTTCCAGATACGCAGTATTTT.